The 31 T cell receptor beta chains given below trace back to one sample, sequenced in a study of blood T cells in healthy people across ages (dated by TCRdb to 2015 to 2017). Library construction relied on 5' RACE. For sequencing, an Illumina HiSeq 2500 was employed. The second PCR ran for roughly 7 to 12 cycles and used a J-beta primer mix along with a sample-barcoded 5' primer. TCRdb ran its own pipeline on the public reads, namely fastp trimming at Q25 and MiXCR clone calling, and kept in-frame beta chains. Here each entry gathers all rows of one CDR3 protein and keeps the most common genes and DNA. Within this sample are 1.5 million to 2 million distinct CDR3 sequences, with less than 50% of them counted one time only. The ten top clones hold more than 2% of the sample. Sequenced input: blood. These receptors were taken from a woman aged 40 to 55 in good health.

The chain carries TRBV3-1 and TRBJ1-2; TRBD1 might be the D (5 bases). The CDR3 sequence is 14 residues long. Trimming shortened V by 1 base and J by 3 bases, and 9 bases separated the two germline ends. The germline V gene has CDR1 LGHDT and CDR2 YNNKEL (reference sequence). CDR3 protein: CASSQALRDYGYTF. The DNA of the CDR3 is TGTGCCAGCAGCCAAGCCCTCAGGGACTATGGCTACACCTTC.

The rearrangement uses TRBV7-2 and TRBJ1-4; D ambiguous. Trimming shortened V by 3 bases and J by 0 bases, and 8 bases separated the two germline ends. The CDR3 has 15 amino acids. In germline, CDR1 is SGHTA, CDR2 FQGNSA. CDR3 nucleotide sequence: TGTGCCAGCAGCTTTCGAGCGCCAACTAATGAAAAACTGTTTTTT. Residues: CASSFRAPTNEKLFF.

CDR3 DNA sequence: TGCGCCAGCAACGACGGGAGGGATTCACCCCTCCACTTT. As protein: CASNDGRDSPLHF. The chain couples TRBV10-2 to TRBJ1-6, with unresolved D. V was cut by 7 bases and J by 8 bases, with 12 bases left in between. CDR1 and CDR2 (germline): WSHSY, SAAADI. CDR3 length: 13 amino acids.

In regard to this clonotype: Sequence at one end of the junction differs from germline and may be a read error. The chain carries TRBV7-8 and TRBJ2-3, with 11 bases aligning to TRBD2. The CDR3 has 16 amino acids. Germline V gene data show CDR1 as SGHVS and CDR2 as FQNEAQ. The CDR3 sequence: CVSSFRLAGTSDTQYF. DNA for the CDR3: TGTGTCAGCAGCTTTCGACTAGCGGGGACCTCAGATACGCAGTATTTT.

This chain joins TRBV6-1 and TRBJ2-3; 9 bases are a match to TRBD2. This CDR3 comprises 16 residues. Trimming removed 4 bases from V and 1 base from J; junction bases left unmatched: 6. The germline V gene encodes CDR1 MNHNS and CDR2 SASEGT. In DNA form, the CDR3 reads TGTGCCAGCAGTGTCCGGGGCGGGGGGGGCACAGATACGCAGTATTTT. Translating gives CASSVRGGGGTDTQYF.

About this clonotype: Given a much more abundant clone one base away, this may be a read error. This chain links TRBV20-1 with TRBJ2-7; a possible D gene is TRBD1 (5 bases). This CDR3 region has 14 residues. V was cut by 5 bases and J by 1 base, with 15 bases left in between. Germline CDR1 is DFQATT and CDR2 is SNEGSKA (reference sequence). The CDR3 DNA is TGCAGTGCTGGGCCCAGGGCACCGTCCTACGAGCAGTACTTC. Protein product: CSAGPRAPSYEQYF.

The rearrangement joins TRBV27 to TRBJ2-4, with TRBD2 matching 7 bases. V shed 2 bases, J shed 5 bases, and the junction held 3 bases outside the gene matches. The CDR3 is 14 residues long. Germline CDR1 reads MNHEY; CDR2 reads SMNVEV (reference sequence). The CDR3 DNA reads TGTGCCAGCAGTTTACGGGCGGGGGAAAACATTCAGTACTTC. It encodes CASSLRAGENIQYF.

As regards this clonotype: This may arise from a read error, as a much more abundant clone is one base away. The chain employs TRBV20-1 and TRBJ1-2; TRBD1 aligns across 7 bases. The CDR3 totals 13 residues. CDR1 and CDR2 (germline): DFQATT, SNEGSKA (reference sequence). CDR3 nucleotide sequence: TGCAGTGCTACCCAGGGGGGTAACTATAGCTACACCTTC. Translation gives CSATQGGNYSYTF.

A word on this clonotype: The junction differs from germline at one of its ends, possibly a read error. The chain recombines TRBV24-1 with TRBJ2-1; D may be TRBD1 (5 bases). CDR1 and CDR2 from the germline V gene are KGHDR and SFDVKD. The CDR3 covers 16 residues. CDR3 sequence reads: CTTSDRQLSSYNEQFF. The DNA for the CDR3 is TGTACCACCAGTGATCGACAGCTGAGCTCCTACAATGAGCAGTTCTTC.

DNA of the CDR3: TGCGCCAGCAGTGAGTCGGCAAGGAGTCGGGATACGCAGTATTTT. It codes for CASSESARSRDTQYF. The chain employs TRBV10-1 and TRBJ2-3; D is uncertain. There are 15 residues in the CDR3. The V gene lost 0 bases and the J gene lost 6 bases, with 13 bases spanning the gap. The V gene's germline CDR1 is WNHNN and CDR2 SYGVQD (reference sequence).

This chain joins TRBV7-9 and TRBJ2-7; 9 bases are shared with TRBD1. Per germline, CDR1 SEHNR and CDR2 FQNEAQ (reference sequence). This CDR3 has 14 amino acids. V trimming: 7 bases; J trimming: 5 bases; junction bases outside the gene matches: 9. The CDR3 loop is CASNKGTGLNEQYF. For the CDR3, the DNA is TGTGCCAGCAACAAAGGGACAGGGTTGAACGAGCAGTACTTC.

The genes are TRBV27 and TRBJ2-1, with TRBD1 matching over 8 bases. Germline trimming cut 9 bases from V and 6 bases from J; bases unmatched to any gene: 10. CDR1 is MNHEY, CDR2 SMNVEV, per germline (reference sequence). This CDR3 has 14 residues. The DNA for the CDR3 is TGTGCCAGTCCCTTACTACAGGGGGTCAATGAGCAGTTCTTC. Translation gives CASPLLQGVNEQFF.

There are a few counts of this clonotype. The CDR3 bases are TGTGCCACCAGCAGAGATAGGACAGGTCAAGAGACCCAGTACTTC. Translation: CATSRDRTGQETQYF. The genes are TRBV15 and TRBJ2-5; 7 nucleotides match TRBD1. The CDR3 loop spans 15 amino acids. Germline trimming cut 0 bases from V and 2 bases from J; bases unmatched to any gene: 3. Germline V gives CDR1 LNHNV, CDR2 YYDKDF (reference sequence). Together with reference TRBV15 and TRBJ2-5, the CDR3 gives the full variable domain: DAMVIQNPRYQVTQFGKPVTLSCSQTLNHNVMYWYQQKSSQAPKLLFHYYDKDFNNEADTPDNFQSRRPNTSFCFLDIRSPGLGDTAMYLCATSRDRTGQETQYFGPGTRLLVL.

There are many counts of this clonotype. The chain joins TRBV12-3 or TRBV12-4 to TRBJ2-1; 10 bases agree with TRBD2. The V and J ends lost 6 bases and 8 bases, in that order; junction bases with no gene match: 7. This CDR3 is built from 14 residues. The CDR3 reads CASSLSGGAYEQFF. Written as DNA, the CDR3 is TGTGCCAGCAGCCTCAGCGGGGGGGCCTATGAGCAGTTCTTC.

The chain carries TRBV12-3 or TRBV12-4 and TRBJ2-5, with 7 bases matching TRBD2. J lost 4 bases, V lost 6 bases, and 5 bases had no gene match. CDR3 length: 13 amino acids. The CDR3, as DNA: TGTGCCAGCAGCGCGGGAGAAGGAGAGACCCAGTACTTC. As protein: CASSAGEGETQYF.

This clonotype was picked up a small number of times. The chain employs TRBV20-1 and TRBJ2-3; D not resolved. The length of the CDR3 is 12 residues. Germline loops: CDR1 DFQATT, CDR2 SNEGSKA (reference sequence). With 5 bases removed from V and 6 bases from J, the gap between germline ends came to 12 bases. In DNA, the CDR3 is TGCAGTGCTGCCTTTTACGAGGATACGCAGTATTTT. This translates into CSAAFYEDTQYF.

V gene TRBV28 combines with J gene TRBJ1-5; D unresolved. Germline V gives CDR1 MDHEN, CDR2 SYDVKM. CDR3 size: 15 residues. Trimming took 6 bases from V and 7 from J, leaving 19 bases between them. This CDR3 is CASRISRTFVQPQHF. The DNA for the CDR3 is TGTGCCAGCAGGATAAGCCGGACGTTCGTCCAGCCCCAGCATTTT. The full variable domain, in which reference TRBV28 and TRBJ1-5 provide the parts outside the CDR3, is DVKVTQSSRYLVKRTGEKVFLECVQDMDHENMFWYRQDPGLGLRLIYFSYDVKMKEKGDIPEGYSVSREKKERFSLILESASTNQTSMYLCASRISRTFVQPQHFGDGTRLSIL.

This clonotype is a singleton in its sample. The chain joins TRBV20-1 to TRBJ2-4; perhaps D is TRBD1 or TRBD2 (6 bases each). Judging by the DNA end, TRBJ2-7 fits better; the J call may be wrong. Germline CDR1 is DFQATT and CDR2 is SNEGSKA (reference sequence). The CDR3 contains 14 residues. The CDR3 sequence is CSARGAGKQYEQYF. The CDR3 nucleotides read TGCAGTGCTAGGGGGGCGGGGAAGCAGTACGAGCAGTACTTC.

A word on this clonotype: A junction end diverges from the germline sequence, so it may reflect a read error. The chain employs TRBV29-1 and TRBJ2-5; D not resolved. This CDR3 region has 12 residues. Germline V lookup: CDR1 SQVTM, CDR2 ANQGSEA. CDR3 sequence: CSVADGQETRYF. The CDR3 DNA is TGCAGCGTTGCGGACGGGCAAGAGACCCGGTACTTC.

The J gene is TRBJ2-3, the V gene TRBV7-6; 7 bases agree with TRBD2. With V trimmed by 6 bases and J by 3 bases, 12 bases remained unmatched. The CDR3 totals 16 residues. The germline CDR1 and CDR2 sequences are SGHVS and FNYEAQ. In nucleotides, the CDR3 is TGTGCCAGCAGTCTAAACACGGGAGGCTTTACAGATACGCAGTATTTT. Protein sequence: CASSLNTGGFTDTQYF.

This clonotype appeared a few times. CDR3 sequence: CASSYLSSGGDTQYF. The DNA of the CDR3 is TGTGCCAGCAGTTATCTGAGCTCGGGGGGAGATACGCAGTATTTT. The chain carries TRBV6-6 and TRBJ2-3; 7 positions agree with TRBD2. In germline, CDR1 is MNHNY, CDR2 SVGAGI (reference sequence). The CDR3 has 15 amino acids. V lost 3 bases to trimming and J lost 5 bases; unmatched junction nucleotides: 8.

This clonotype occurred a few times. As DNA, the CDR3 is TGCGCCAGCAGCCACGTAGCTTCAGGTGACAATGAGCAGTTCTTC. This sequence encodes CASSHVASGDNEQFF. The V call is TRBV5-1, the J call TRBJ2-1; D call uncertain. V lost 4 bases and J lost 5, with 16 bases in between. From germline, CDR1 is SGHRS and CDR2 YFSETQ. The CDR3 spans 15 residues.

Here the CDR3 DNA reads TGTGCCAGCAGCTCTATCAGTGCGGGGGGCGCAAGTGGGGCCAACGTCCTGACTTTC. It specifies CASSSISAGGASGANVLTF. The chain uses TRBV13 and TRBJ2-6; 8 bases match TRBD2. Looked up from germline, CDR1 is PRHDT and CDR2 is FYEKMQ (reference sequence). After removal of 4 bases from V and 3 bases from J, the junction contained 14 bases not matched to a gene. The CDR3 is made up of 19 amino acids.

The rearrangement joins TRBV5-6 to TRBJ1-2, with 7 bases matching TRBD1. With 0 bases clipped from V and 5 bases from J, the junction kept 10 bases outside the gene matches. Per the germline V gene, CDR1 is SGHDT and CDR2 is YYEEEE. This CDR3 region has 16 residues. CDR3 in amino acids: CASSLAGFGTEYGYTF. In nucleotides, the CDR3 is TGTGCCAGCAGCTTGGCCGGGTTTGGGACAGAATATGGCTACACCTTC.

Written as DNA, the CDR3 is TGTGCCAGCAGTGTGGAACCGGGCCTGGGGTACAATGAGCAGTACTTC. The encoded protein is CASSVEPGLGYNEQYF. The chain carries TRBV6-1 and TRBJ2-7; D gene ambiguous. From germline, CDR1 is MNHNS and CDR2 SASEGT. The V end was cut by 4 bases, the J end by 7 bases, with 23 bases between. The CDR3 length is 16 residues.

The genes are TRBV12-3 or TRBV12-4 and TRBJ2-5, with 7 nucleotides matching TRBD1. The CDR3 runs 16 residues. The V segment lost 5 bases and the J segment 5 bases; nucleotides outside the gene matches: 14. In DNA, the CDR3 is TGTGCCAGCAGTGCCCACATGACAGGGTTAGGGGAGACCCAGTACTTC. Translated, it gives CASSAHMTGLGETQYF.

The rearrangement links TRBV7-2 to TRBJ2-5; TRBD2 matches 10 bases. V dropped 2 bases and J dropped 1; count of bases not matched to a gene: 4. The CDR3 is 16 residues long. Germline values: CDR1 SGHTA, CDR2 FQGNSA. The CDR3 DNA follows: TGTGCCAGCAGCTTATACCTAGCGGGGGCCCAAGAGACCCAGTACTTC. It translates to CASSLYLAGAQETQYF.

The DNA for the CDR3 is TGTGCCAGCAGTTTCAGGAGGGGTGGCGAGCAGTACTTC. Its protein is CASSFRRGGEQYF. This sequence joins TRBV27 and TRBJ2-7; perhaps TRBD2 as D (6 bases). CDR3 length: 13 amino acids. Trimming stripped 3 bases from V and 6 bases from J, with 12 bases between. From germline, CDR1 is MNHEY and CDR2 SMNVEV (reference sequence).

This clonotype was seen more than once but under ten times. The chain links TRBV5-1 to TRBJ2-1; D is unclear. The germline V gene has CDR1 SGHRS and CDR2 YFSETQ. V lost 0 bases to trimming and J lost 2 bases, with 9 bases between them. The CDR3 loop spans 15 amino acids. CDR3 bases: TGCGCCAGCAGCTTGGCCCCCGCTGCCTACAATGAGCAGTTCTTC. This translates into CASSLAPAAYNEQFF.

CDR3 protein: CATSKPGLAGSTDTQYF. In nucleotides, the CDR3 is TGTGCCACCAGCAAACCGGGACTAGCGGGAAGCACAGATACGCAGTATTTT. The chain carries TRBV15 and TRBJ2-3, with TRBD2 identical over 13 bases. With 4 bases clipped from V and 0 bases from J, the junction kept 4 bases outside the gene matches. Per the germline V gene, CDR1 is LNHNV and CDR2 is YYDKDF (reference sequence). The CDR3 length is 17 residues. The whole variable domain, filled in from reference TRBV15 and TRBJ2-3, reads DAMVIQNPRYQVTQFGKPVTLSCSQTLNHNVMYWYQQKSSQAPKLLFHYYDKDFNNEADTPDNFQSRRPNTSFCFLDIRSPGLGDTAMYLCATSKPGLAGSTDTQYFGPGTRLTVL.

This clonotype was seen a few times. The J gene is TRBJ1-2, the V gene TRBV9; 9 bases are shared with TRBD1. In germline, CDR1 is SGDLS, CDR2 YYNGEE. The CDR3 is made up of 10 amino acids. Trimming at V came to 7 bases and at J to 11 bases, leaving 3 bases not matched to a gene. The chain's CDR3 is CASGTGRYTF. As DNA, the CDR3 is TGTGCCAGCGGGACAGGGAGGTACACCTTC.